The present T cell receptor (beta chain) was sequenced within a study of blood T cells in healthy people across ages. In this sample, this clonotype turned up a few times. V shed 0 bases, J shed 10 bases, and the junction held 18 bases outside the gene matches. The CDR3 contains 18 residues. Germline V gene lookup returns CDR1 SGHTA and CDR2 FQGNSA. Using a J-beta primer mix together with a sample-barcoded 5' primer, a second PCR was run for roughly 6 to 12 cycles. Each cDNA was tagged by a template-switch adaptor containing 12 random nucleotides. TCRdb re-called the 5' RACE reads through MiXCR, storing one row per CDR3 protein. The sample has about 650,000 distinct CDR3 sequences, roughly half seen once; the top ten hold about 14%.

This chain links TRBV7-2 with TRBJ2-5; the match to TRBD2 covers 9 bases. Sequencing was performed on blood. This TCR was sampled from a woman older than 75 in good health. CDR3 in DNA: TGTGCCAGCAGCTTAGCACCGGGCTTTCTTAGCGGGGGAGGTGACCAGTACTTC. Its protein is CASSLAPGFLSGGGDQYF. Based on the CDR3 plus reference TRBV7-2 and TRBJ2-5, the full variable domain is GAGVSQSPSNKVTEKGKDVELRCDPISGHTALYWYRQSLGQGLEFLIYFQGNSAPDKSGLPSDRFSAERTGGSVSTLTIQRTQQEDSAVYLCASSLAPGFLSGGGDQYFGPGTRLLVL.